The rows below give T cell receptor beta chains drawn from one sample of a study of blood T cell repertoires in COVID-19. Produced via immunoSEQ multiplex PCR; TCRdb's table is partial and in-frame only. This table holds about 59,000 clones, roughly 87% found once. The sequenced sample consisted of peripheral blood. Receptors were obtained from an elderly man in a cohort sampled during active COVID-19. Both conserved end residues are part of each CDR3. D genes are given only for firm matches. Clone size appears in some rows only: once, few, many, or a class for an expanded clone.

j_gene: TRBJ1-3; abundance: NA; v_gene: TRBV5-1; d_gene: NA; len: 16; CDR3nt: TGCGCCAGCAGCTTATTATCCCAGGGGAATGGAAACACCATATATTTT; CDR3aa: CASSLLSQGNGNTIYF
j_gene: TRBJ1-1; abundance: once; v_gene: TRBV4-3; d_gene: TRBD1; len: 13; CDR3nt: TGCGCCAGCAGCTGGGACAGGGTAAGTGAAGCTTTCTTT; CDR3aa: CASSWDRVSEAFF
j_gene: TRBJ1-4; abundance: NA; v_gene: TRBV9; d_gene: TRBD1; len: 14; CDR3nt: TGTGCCAGCAGCGCCAGACAGGGATTTGAAAAACTGTTTTTT; CDR3aa: CASSARQGFEKLFF
j_gene: TRBJ2-5; abundance: few; v_gene: TRBV28; d_gene: NA; len: 14; CDR3nt: TGTGCCAGCATGCCGGGGAGGATGAGAGAGACCCAGTACTTC; CDR3aa: CASMPGRMRETQYF
j_gene: TRBJ1-1; abundance: NA; v_gene: TRBV2; d_gene: NA; len: 15; CDR3nt: TGTGCCAGCAGTGAAACGACAGGAGGGAACACTGAAGCTTTCTTT; CDR3aa: CASSETTGGNTEAFF
j_gene: TRBJ2-3; abundance: few; v_gene: TRBV4-3; d_gene: TRBD2; len: 18; CDR3nt: TGCGCCAGCAGCCAAGTACCTAGCGGGGGATATAGCACAGATACGCAGTATTTT; CDR3aa: CASSQVPSGGYSTDTQYF
j_gene: TRBJ1-2; abundance: NA; v_gene: TRBV5-1; d_gene: TRBD1; len: 14; CDR3nt: TGCGCCAGCAGCTGGGACAGGAATAACTATGGCTACACCTTC; CDR3aa: CASSWDRNNYGYTF
j_gene: TRBJ1-2; abundance: few; v_gene: TRBV30; d_gene: TRBD1; len: 16; CDR3nt: TGTGCCTGGAGTGCGATAAACAGGGGGGGAAACTATGGCTACACCTTC; CDR3aa: CAWSAINRGGNYGYTF
j_gene: TRBJ2-5; abundance: NA; v_gene: TRBV11-2; d_gene: TRBD1; len: 15; CDR3nt: TGTGCCAGCAATATTCAGGGGGCGCAAAGAGAGACCCAGTACTTC; CDR3aa: CASNIQGAQRETQYF
j_gene: TRBJ2-5; abundance: NA; v_gene: TRBV7-9; d_gene: TRBD2; len: 16; CDR3nt: TGTGCCAGCAGCTTAGTAGCGGGACTAGCGCAAGAGACCCAGTACTTC; CDR3aa: CASSLVAGLAQETQYF
j_gene: TRBJ2-1; abundance: NA; v_gene: TRBV9; d_gene: NA; len: 14; CDR3nt: TGTGCCAGCAGCGTAGGTGGGACTTACAATGAGCAGTTCTTC; CDR3aa: CASSVGGTYNEQFF
j_gene: TRBJ2-5; abundance: NA; v_gene: TRBV12-3/TRBV12-4; d_gene: NA; len: 13; CDR3nt: TGTGCCAGCAGTTTAGCAGGGGGAGAGACCCAGTACTTC; CDR3aa: CASSLAGGETQYF
j_gene: TRBJ2-3; abundance: NA; v_gene: TRBV19; d_gene: NA; len: 15; CDR3nt: TGTGCCAGTAGTATCTTCGGAGAGAGCACAGATACGCAGTATTTT; CDR3aa: CASSIFGESTDTQYF
j_gene: TRBJ2-3; abundance: NA; v_gene: TRBV10-3; d_gene: NA; len: 12; CDR3nt: TGTGCCGCGGCCGGTGGCACAGATACGCAGTATTTT; CDR3aa: CAAAGGTDTQYF
j_gene: TRBJ1-2; abundance: NA; v_gene: TRBV30; d_gene: TRBD1; len: 12; CDR3nt: TGTGCCTCCCGGACAGGTATTGGGGGCTACACCTTC; CDR3aa: CASRTGIGGYTF
j_gene: TRBJ2-1; abundance: NA; v_gene: TRBV6-4; d_gene: NA; len: 20; CDR3nt: TGTGCCAGCAGTGACTCGTTTCAGGGTGATGGCCCAATCTCCTACAATGAGCAGTTCTTC; CDR3aa: CASSDSFQGDGPISYNEQFF
j_gene: TRBJ2-7; abundance: NA; v_gene: TRBV18; d_gene: TRBD1; len: 18; CDR3nt: TGTGCCAGCTCACCGCCGACCGGGACAGACGGGCCGTTATACGAGCAGTACTTC; CDR3aa: CASSPPTGTDGPLYEQYF
j_gene: TRBJ2-1; abundance: NA; v_gene: TRBV7-2; d_gene: TRBD2; len: 16; CDR3nt: TGTGCCAGCAGCCCGCGGGGGGGGAGAACCTACAATGAGCAGTTCTTC; CDR3aa: CASSPRGGRTYNEQFF
j_gene: TRBJ2-1; abundance: NA; v_gene: TRBV5-5; d_gene: TRBD1; len: 15; CDR3nt: TGTGCCAGCACCCCCAGGACAGGGCCCGCCAATGAGCAGTTCTTC; CDR3aa: CASTPRTGPANEQFF
j_gene: TRBJ1-1; abundance: NA; v_gene: TRBV5-1; d_gene: TRBD1; len: 14; CDR3nt: TGCGCCAGCAGCAAAGGGACAGGGAACACTGAAGCTTTCTTT; CDR3aa: CASSKGTGNTEAFF
j_gene: TRBJ1-5; abundance: NA; v_gene: TRBV5-1; d_gene: NA; len: 16; CDR3nt: TGCGCCAGCAGCTTGGCAGGGTATCATAGCAATCAGCCCCAGCATTTT; CDR3aa: CASSLAGYHSNQPQHF
j_gene: TRBJ2-1; abundance: NA; v_gene: TRBV19; d_gene: TRBD2; len: 17; CDR3nt: TGTGCCACCTCGGGACTAGCGGGGGGAAGCTCCTACAATGAGCAGTTCTTC; CDR3aa: CATSGLAGGSSYNEQFF
j_gene: TRBJ1-2; abundance: NA; v_gene: TRBV6-6; d_gene: TRBD1; len: 16; CDR3nt: TGTGCCAGCAGTTCCATAAAACCGGGACAGGGGACTGGCTACACCTTC; CDR3aa: CASSSIKPGQGTGYTF
j_gene: TRBJ2-5; abundance: once; v_gene: TRBV19; d_gene: TRBD1; len: 17; CDR3nt: TGTGCCAGTAGTTCGGGACAGGGGAGGGCAGGCGCAGAGACCCAGTACTTC; CDR3aa: CASSSGQGRAGAETQYF
j_gene: TRBJ2-2; abundance: NA; v_gene: TRBV27; d_gene: TRBD1; len: 15; CDR3nt: TGTGCCAGCAGCCTGGGACAGGCGTGGGCCGGGGAGCTGTTTTTT; CDR3aa: CASSLGQAWAGELFF
j_gene: TRBJ2-7; abundance: NA; v_gene: TRBV18; d_gene: NA; len: 14; CDR3nt: TGTGCCAGCTCACCACCGACAGCATTAGGAGAGCAGTACTTC; CDR3aa: CASSPPTALGEQYF
j_gene: TRBJ2-2; abundance: NA; v_gene: TRBV6-5; d_gene: NA; len: 11; CDR3nt: TGTGCCAGCAAGAGTTCCGGGGAGCTGTTTTTT; CDR3aa: CASKSSGELFF
j_gene: TRBJ2-1; abundance: NA; v_gene: TRBV5-6; d_gene: NA; len: 13; CDR3nt: TGTGCCAGCAGCTTGGAGCGAGACAATGAGCAGTTCTTC; CDR3aa: CASSLERDNEQFF
j_gene: TRBJ2-5; abundance: NA; v_gene: TRBV7-8; d_gene: TRBD1; len: 15; CDR3nt: TGTGCCAGCAGCCCAGGGACAGCCTCGGCGGTGACCCAGTACTTC; CDR3aa: CASSPGTASAVTQYF
j_gene: TRBJ2-7; abundance: few; v_gene: TRBV19; d_gene: TRBD1; len: 13; CDR3nt: TGTGCCAGTAGTATAAACAGGGGCGACGAGCAGTACTTC; CDR3aa: CASSINRGDEQYF
j_gene: TRBJ1-1; abundance: NA; v_gene: TRBV29-1; d_gene: NA; len: 14; CDR3nt: TGCAGCGGGGGATCGACAGTCATGAACACTGAAGCTTTCTTT; CDR3aa: CSGGSTVMNTEAFF